These T cell receptor beta chains were read from a single sample in a study of liver allograft versus peripheral blood T cells. TCRdb passed the reads through MiXCR, listing each CDR3 protein once. This table holds 550 to 650 distinct CDR3 sequences, 16% found once. The origin of the receptors is a human patient who had a liver transplant. The graft donor may have contributed some T cells. CDR3s include the opening cysteine and the closing phenylalanine or tryptophan. The order of the fields is J gene, clone size, D gene, V gene, CDR3 DNA, CDR3 protein. The D gene is left open where the match is weak. Expanded clones get a size class; other rows say once, few or many, or leave the size out.

TRBJ1-3	large	-	TRBV10-3	TGTGCCATCAGTCCCCCTGGGGCTGGAAACACCATATATTTT	CAISPPGAGNTIYF
TRBJ1-1	large	-	TRBV6-1	TGTGCCAGCAGTTTATTGGGCACTGAAGCTTTCTTT	CASSLLGTEAFF
TRBJ1-1	medium-sized	TRBD1	TRBV6-6	TGTGCCAGCAGTGCCGGACAGGGAAAGGGGTTGGGGCCTGAAGCTTTCTTT	CASSAGQGKGLGPEAFF
TRBJ1-1	medium-sized	-	TRBV6-2/TRBV6-3	TGTGCCAGCAGACAGGGTTGGACTGAAGCTTTCTTT	CASRQGWTEAFF
TRBJ2-3	medium-sized	-	TRBV12-3/TRBV12-4	TGTGCCAGCCGTAGCGTTCCTAGCACAGATACGCAGTATTTT	CASRSVPSTDTQYF
TRBJ1-4	large	-	TRBV6-1	TGTGCCAGCATGAAGAAAAATGAAAAACTGTTTTTT	CASMKKNEKLFF
TRBJ1-1	few	-	TRBV2	TGTGCCAGCACCCCGGGACCCGGGGGAGCTTTCTTT	CASTPGPGGAFF
TRBJ1-2	-	TRBD1	TRBV3-1	TGTGCCAGCAGCCGACAGGGGGCGCCCCTCTATGGCTACACCTTC	CASSRQGAPLYGYTF
TRBJ1-2	medium-sized	-	TRBV5-5	TGTGCCAGCAGCTCCCTATTGACAGCGAACTATGGCTACACCTTC	CASSSLLTANYGYTF
TRBJ1-2	medium-sized	TRBD1	TRBV18	TGTGCCAGCTCACCATTAGGGCCCGGGACAGGCCCCTATGGCTACACCTTC	CASSPLGPGTGPYGYTF
TRBJ1-6	large	-	TRBV6-2/TRBV6-3	TGTGCCAGCAGTTACCCTAAGGACAGAGGCTACCTTAATTCACCCCTCCACTTT	CASSYPKDRGYLNSPLHF
TRBJ1-5	large	TRBD1	TRBV10-3	TGTGCCATCAACCTCACAGGGGCGGATCAGCCCCAGCATTTT	CAINLTGADQPQHF
TRBJ1-2	-	TRBD1	TRBV29-1	TGCAGCGTCACCAGGACAGGGAGAGATTATGGCTACACCTTC	CSVTRTGRDYGYTF
TRBJ1-1	-	TRBD1	TRBV6-6	TGTGCCAGCACTTGGGGACAGGATGGGACTGAAGCTTTCTTT	CASTWGQDGTEAFF
TRBJ1-1	medium-sized	-	TRBV10-1	TGCGCCAGCAGTGACTGGGAAACAGGGATAGGAGCTTTCTTT	CASSDWETGIGAFF
TRBJ2-7	large	-	TRBV19	TGTGCCAGTAGCGGACAGCTCTACGAGCAGTACTTC	CASSGQLYEQYF
TRBJ1-2	hyperexpanded	-	TRBV19	TGTGCCAGTAGGTCACAGGGTTTGAACTATGGCTACACCTTC	CASRSQGLNYGYTF
TRBJ2-3	-	-	TRBV4-1	TGCGCCAGCAGCCAACGGGAACACAGCAGCTTCACAGATACGCAGTATTTT	CASSQREHSSFTDTQYF
TRBJ2-7	-	-	TRBV5-1	TGCGCCAGCAGCTTGTACGTAGGCATTAGCTCCTACGAGCAGTACTTC	CASSLYVGISSYEQYF
TRBJ1-3	-	-	TRBV10-3	-	CAISESGQGITTTFGSGNTIYF
TRBJ1-2	large	TRBD1	TRBV19	TGTGCCAGTAGTCGGGACAGCGGCGGGGGGTATGGCTACACCTTC	CASSRDSGGGYGYTF
TRBJ2-3	medium-sized	-	TRBV19	TGTGCCAGTAGTCAGACGTATAGCACAGATACGCAGTATTTT	CASSQTYSTDTQYF
TRBJ1-5	large	-	TRBV29-1	TGCAGCGTTGCAGCAGGAGGAGGTCAGCCCCAGCATTTT	CSVAAGGGQPQHF
TRBJ2-1	medium-sized	-	TRBV6-2/TRBV6-3	TGTGCCAGCAGGTTTCGGGGTCTCTTCTACAATGAGCAGTTCTTC	CASRFRGLFYNEQFF
TRBJ1-2	large	TRBD1	TRBV10-3	TGTGCCATCAGGGACGGGACAGGGAGAGATTATGGCTACACCTTC	CAIRDGTGRDYGYTF
TRBJ2-1	-	TRBD1	TRBV27	TGTGCCAGCGAAGGGACAGGGGGCTTTAATGAGCAGTTCTTC	CASEGTGGFNEQFF
TRBJ1-3	medium-sized	-	TRBV11-2	TGTGCCAGCAGCCCCGGCGGGTTGGGGTCTGGAAACACCATATATTTT	CASSPGGLGSGNTIYF
TRBJ1-2	large	-	TRBV19	TGTGCCAGTAGTATCAGTGGGAGCCCAGCCCGCGATGGCTACACCTTC	CASSISGSPARDGYTF
TRBJ1-1	many	-	TRBV6-5	TGTGCCAGCAGGCGCGGGAATCTGAACACTGAAGCTTTCTTT	CASRRGNLNTEAFF
TRBJ1-4	large	-	TRBV10-2	TGCGCCAGCAGTGAGGGGGGAACGCCTAATGAAAAACTGTTTTTT	CASSEGGTPNEKLFF
TRBJ2-7	large	TRBD2	TRBV20-1	TGCAGTGCTAGAGATCTAGCGGGGCCCTACGAGCAGTACTTC	CSARDLAGPYEQYF
TRBJ1-6	large	TRBD1	TRBV12-5	TGTGCTAGTACAGGGGACAGCGTTAATTCACCCCTCCACTTT	CASTGDSVNSPLHF
TRBJ2-3	few	-	TRBV7-9	TGTGCCAGCAGCCGACCCATGGGGACCCCAGATACGCAGTATTTT	CASSRPMGTPDTQYF
TRBJ1-2	hyperexpanded	TRBD1	TRBV29-1	TGCAGCGGACAGGGGGCTAACTATGGCTACACCTTC	CSGQGANYGYTF
TRBJ2-3	medium-sized	-	TRBV7-9	TGTGCCAGCAGCCCCCGGGGCCCAGATACGCAGTATTTT	CASSPRGPDTQYF
TRBJ2-3	medium-sized	-	TRBV7-9	TGTGCCAGCAGCTTCGAGACAGGGAGGACAGATACGCAGTATTTT	CASSFETGRTDTQYF
TRBJ1-2	large	TRBD1	TRBV10-3	TGTGCCATCAGGACCGACAGGGATGGCTACACCTTC	CAIRTDRDGYTF
TRBJ2-3	-	TRBD2	TRBV4-1	TGCGCCAGCAGCCAAGGACTAGCGGGAGCCAATACGCAGTATTTT	CASSQGLAGANTQYF
TRBJ2-1	large	-	TRBV18	TGTGCCAGCTCAGCCCGGGCCAACAATGAGCAGTTCTTC	CASSARANNEQFF
TRBJ1-2	large	-	TRBV20-1	TGCAGTGCTAGGATGAAGGGGCCCCGTAACTATGGCTACACCTTC	CSARMKGPRNYGYTF
TRBJ1-2	-	TRBD1	TRBV13	TGTGCCAGCAGCTTAGGATCCACAGGGGGCGCGGGCTACACCTTC	CASSLGSTGGAGYTF
TRBJ1-4	large	-	TRBV6-6	TGTGCCAGCAGTTACTCTTCCGGGGGCTCGGCTAATGAAAAACTGTTTTTT	CASSYSSGGSANEKLFF
TRBJ1-4	large	-	TRBV19	TGTGCCAGTAGTGTCCAGGCCTTGGGAGAAAAACTGTTTTTT	CASSVQALGEKLFF
TRBJ2-3	medium-sized	TRBD2	TRBV20-1	TGCAGTGCTCCCTCTAGCGGGGGAATAGATACGCAGTATTTT	CSAPSSGGIDTQYF
TRBJ1-2	large	-	TRBV6-5	TGTGCCAGCACCGACGGGAAAGCACGGGTAAATGGCTACACCTTC	CASTDGKARVNGYTF
TRBJ2-2	-	-	TRBV29-1	TGCAGCGTAAACCTGGGGGCCTACACCGGGGAGCTGTTTTTT	CSVNLGAYTGELFF
TRBJ2-1	large	-	TRBV7-2	TGTGCCAGCAGATCCATTCTAGGACCCTTTACAAATGAGCAGTTCTTC	CASRSILGPFTNEQFF